These 18 T cell receptor beta chains came from one sample sequenced in a study of T cells in Graves' hyperthyroidism and ophthalmopathy. The CDR3 regions of TCR beta were amplified from RNA transcripts. A first-round RT-PCR of the TCR CDR3 used the HTBI primer set. TCRdb re-called the multiplex PCR reads with MiXCR, one entry per CDR3 protein. The top ten hold over 45% of the sample, which has more than 450,000 distinct CDR3 sequences, 15% to 20% seen once. The source material was blood. The receptors were sampled from a man aged 40-55 years with Graves' ophthalmopathy.

For the CDR3, the DNA is TGTGCCAGCAGCTTAGATGCCGGGACAGCGAGTGGCTACACCTTC. It yields the protein CASSLDAGTASGYTF. The chain uses TRBV11-2 and TRBJ1-2, with 7 bases that match TRBD1. With V trimmed by 0 bases and J by 7 bases, 8 bases remained unmatched. The CDR3 contains 15 residues. Germline V lookup: CDR1 SGHAT, CDR2 FQNNGV.

This sequence joins TRBV20-1 and TRBJ2-1, with D possibly being TRBD2 (7 bases). The V gene's germline CDR1 is DFQATT and CDR2 SNEGSKA (reference sequence). The CDR3 is 14 amino acids. V gave up 3 bases and J gave up 5 bases, with 14 bases separating them. CDR3 in amino acids: CSARRGGGNNEQFF. As DNA, the CDR3 is TGCAGTGCTAGGCGAGGGGGGGGGAACAATGAGCAGTTCTTC.

V and J are TRBV4-1 and TRBJ1-6; 7 bases line up with TRBD1. V shed 4 bases, J shed 7 bases, and the junction held 10 bases outside the gene matches. The length of the CDR3 is 16 residues. Germline V gene data show CDR1 as MGHRA and CDR2 as YSYEKL. CDR3 sequence (DNA): TGCGCCAGCAGCCCACGACAGGGATTACGAAATTCACCCCTCCACTTT. Protein: CASSPRQGLRNSPLHF.

The V gene is TRBV5-1, the J gene TRBJ2-5, with a weak D call TRBD1 (5 bases). The CDR3 contains 14 residues. Trimming removed 1 base at V and 2 bases at J, with 9 bases between. The germline gives CDR1 SGHRS, CDR2 YFSETQ. In nucleotides, the CDR3 is TGCGCCAGCAGCTTGAAGGGGCATCAAGAGACCCAGTACTTC. Amino acid sequence: CASSLKGHQETQYF.

In its sample, this clonotype was seen a few times. The CDR3 loop is CASSSQGRETQYF. For the CDR3, the DNA is TGCGCCAGCAGCTCGCAGGGGAGGGAGACCCAGTACTTC. The genes are TRBV5-1 and TRBJ2-5; either TRBD1 or TRBD2 may fit D (6 bases each). The CDR3 runs 13 residues. Germline CDR1 and CDR2: SGHRS and YFSETQ. Trimming left V 3 bases short and J 5 bases short, with 11 bases between. Drawing the rest from reference TRBV5-1 and TRBJ2-5, the complete variable domain is KAGVTQTPRYLIKTRGQQVTLSCSPISGHRSVSWYQQTPGQGLQFLFEYFSETQRNKGNFPGRFSGRQFSNSRSEMNVSTLELGDSALYLCASSSQGRETQYFGPGTRLLVL.

A few counts support this clonotype. V gene TRBV19 combines with J gene TRBJ2-3; maybe TRBD1 (6 bases). CDR1 is LNHDA, CDR2 SQIVND, per germline (reference sequence). The CDR3 runs to 16 residues. V lost 3 bases, J lost 10 bases, and 23 bases lay in between. CDR3 in amino acids: CASSILVWAHTGSQYF. In DNA, the CDR3 is TGTGCCAGTAGTATCCTCGTTTGGGCCCACACAGGGTCGCAGTATTTT.

This clonotype was counted at least ten times. The V and J genes are TRBV28 and TRBJ2-2; 16 bases line up with TRBD2. V shed 5 bases, J shed 7 bases, and the junction held 7 bases outside the gene matches. The CDR3 is 17 residues long. Germline V gene sequence: CDR1 MDHEN, CDR2 SYDVKM. The CDR3 nucleotides read TGTGCCAGCAGTCCGGGACTAGCGGGAGGGCGTGTCGGGGAGCTGTTTTTT. This gives the protein CASSPGLAGGRVGELFF.

This clonotype was seen many times. The V gene is TRBV2, the J gene TRBJ2-1; TRBD2 matches at 7 bases. CDR3 size: 19 residues. Germline values: CDR1 SNHLY, CDR2 FYNNEI. V lost 8 bases, J lost 4 bases, and 23 bases stayed unmatched. The DNA for the CDR3 is TGTGCCAGCTGGGGTTCTACCGACGCTACGGGGGGTCCATACAATGAGCAGTTCTTC. This translates into CASWGSTDATGGPYNEQFF.

This chain uses TRBV19 with TRBJ2-1, with 9 bases aligning to TRBD2. The V gene's germline CDR1 is LNHDA and CDR2 SQIVND (reference sequence). With 6 bases clipped from V and 8 bases from J, the junction kept 17 bases outside the gene matches. This CDR3 has 17 amino acids. Written as DNA, the CDR3 is TGTGCCAGTAGGACCATTGGGGGCGGGAGGGCGAGCCATGAGCAGTTCTTC. It is translated as CASRTIGGGRASHEQFF.

This clonotype was found many times. The chain employs TRBV10-3 and TRBJ1-4; 9 nucleotides align to TRBD1. Germline values: CDR1 ENHRY, CDR2 SYGVKD. V dropped 6 bases and J dropped 7; count of bases not matched to a gene: 6. This CDR3 region has 14 residues. The CDR3 nucleotides are TGTGCCATCAGGGACGGACAGGGGTCTGAAAAACTGTTTTTT. It translates to CAIRDGQGSEKLFF.

This clonotype was found a few times. The rearrangement uses TRBV7-9 and TRBJ2-1; 8 bases match TRBD2. Germline CDR1 reads SEHNR; CDR2 reads FQNEAQ (reference sequence). The junction had 5 bases not matched to a gene; V was cut back by 5 bases and J by 5 bases. The CDR3 contains 14 residues. CDR3 in amino acids: CASSRGLEDNEQFF. The CDR3 DNA is TGTGCCAGCAGCCGGGGACTAGAAGACAATGAGCAGTTCTTC.

This clonotype was counted at least ten times. This chain connects TRBV6-6 to TRBJ1-1; D remains ambiguous. The CDR3 is made up of 15 amino acids. Germline lookup yields CDR1 MNHNY and CDR2 SVGAGI (reference sequence). The V and J ends lost 2 bases and 1 base respectively, with 11 bases between them. The CDR3 DNA reads as TGTGCCAGCAGTTACGGGGAGGCCACGAACACTGAAGCTTTCTTT. This encodes CASSYGEATNTEAFF.

The J gene is TRBJ2-1, the V gene TRBV7-9; 10 nucleotides match TRBD1. This CDR3 region has 15 residues. J lost 7 bases, V lost 5 bases, and 8 bases had no gene match. Germline CDR1 is SEHNR and CDR2 is FQNEAQ (reference sequence). The CDR3 here is CASSPGQGSGNEQFF. DNA of the CDR3: TGTGCCAGCAGCCCGGGACAGGGGTCCGGGAATGAGCAGTTCTTC. The full variable domain, its missing parts supplied by reference TRBV7-9 and TRBJ2-1, is DTGVSQNPRHKITKRGQNVTFRCDPISEHNRLYWYRQTLGQGPEFLTYFQNEAQLEKSRLLSDRFSAERPKGSFSTLEIQRTEQGDSAMYLCASSPGQGSGNEQFFGPGTRLTVL.

This clonotype occurred many times. The chain has TRBV5-1 and TRBJ2-5; D gene ambiguous. The CDR3 runs 14 residues. In germline, CDR1 is SGHRS, CDR2 YFSETQ. The germline V and J ends were trimmed by 2 bases and 1 base, with 9 bases remaining between them. The CDR3: CASSFDKTQETQYF. In DNA form, the CDR3 reads TGCGCCAGCAGCTTTGACAAGACCCAAGAGACCCAGTACTTC.

The V call is TRBV6-6, the J call TRBJ2-7; perhaps TRBD2 as D (7 bases). CDR3 length equals 15 residues. V gave up 2 bases and J gave up 5 bases, with 16 bases separating them. Germline V gene sequence: CDR1 MNHNY, CDR2 SVGAGI (reference sequence). The CDR3 sequence is CASSYRAGAFDEQYF. CDR3 DNA sequence: TGTGCCAGCAGTTACCGCGCGGGGGCTTTCGACGAGCAGTACTTC.

The table lists this clonotype with a count of one. The chain carries TRBV20-1 and TRBJ2-7; TRBD1 or TRBD2 may be the D gene (6 bases each). The CDR3 runs to 14 residues. Germline loops: CDR1 DFQATT, CDR2 SNEGSKA (reference sequence). Trimming pared 6 bases from V and 1 base from J, leaving 16 bases between. The CDR3 reads CSATRGGISYEQYF. The CDR3 DNA sequence: TGCAGTGCAACGAGAGGGGGGATATCCTACGAGCAGTACTTC.

This clonotype was recorded many times. The J gene is TRBJ2-7, the V gene TRBV30, with a possible D match to TRBD1 (7 bases). Germline CDR1 reads GTSNPN; CDR2 reads SVGIG (reference sequence). The CDR3 sequence is 14 residues long. Deletions cut 3 bases from V and 1 base from J, with 13 bases between. The CDR3 DNA is TGTGCCTGGAGCGCGGGACAGTTTTCCTACGAGCAGTACTTC. Its translation is CAWSAGQFSYEQYF.

At least ten counts were recorded for this clonotype. The chain has TRBV30 and TRBJ1-4, with a possible D match to TRBD1 (5 bases). The CDR3 length is 15 residues. Per the germline V gene, CDR1 is GTSNPN and CDR2 is SVGIG (reference sequence). V dropped 0 bases and J dropped 7 bases, with 15 bases sitting between them. CDR3 amino acids: CAWSVLRGAGEKLFF. Written as DNA, the CDR3 is TGTGCCTGGAGTGTACTTCGGGGCGCGGGTGAAAAACTGTTTTTT.